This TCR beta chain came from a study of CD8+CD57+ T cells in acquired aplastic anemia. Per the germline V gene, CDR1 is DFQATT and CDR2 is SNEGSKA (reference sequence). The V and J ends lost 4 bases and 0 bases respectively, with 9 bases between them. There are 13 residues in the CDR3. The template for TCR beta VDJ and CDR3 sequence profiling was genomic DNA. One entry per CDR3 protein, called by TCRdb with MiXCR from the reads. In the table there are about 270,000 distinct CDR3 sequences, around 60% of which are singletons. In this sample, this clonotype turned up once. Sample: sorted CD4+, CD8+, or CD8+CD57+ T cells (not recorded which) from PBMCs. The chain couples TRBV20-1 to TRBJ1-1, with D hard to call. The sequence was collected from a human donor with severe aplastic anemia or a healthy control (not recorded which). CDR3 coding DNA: TGCAGTGCTAACTTATGGGTGAACACTGAAGCTTTCTTT. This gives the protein CSANLWVNTEAFF.